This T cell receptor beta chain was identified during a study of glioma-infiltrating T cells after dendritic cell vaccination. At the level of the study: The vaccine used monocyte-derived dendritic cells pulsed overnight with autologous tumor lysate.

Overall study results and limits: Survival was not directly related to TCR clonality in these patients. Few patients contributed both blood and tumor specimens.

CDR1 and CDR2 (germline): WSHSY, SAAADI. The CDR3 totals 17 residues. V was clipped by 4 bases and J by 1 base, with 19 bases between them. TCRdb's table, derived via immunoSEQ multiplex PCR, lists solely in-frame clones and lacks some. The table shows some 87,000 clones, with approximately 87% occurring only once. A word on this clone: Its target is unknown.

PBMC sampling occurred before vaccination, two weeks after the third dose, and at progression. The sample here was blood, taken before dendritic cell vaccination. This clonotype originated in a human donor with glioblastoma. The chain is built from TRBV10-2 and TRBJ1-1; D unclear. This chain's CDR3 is CASSGGGGVRTNTEAFF. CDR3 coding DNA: TGCGCCAGCAGTGGGGGAGGCGGTGTCAGAACGAACACTGAAGCTTTCTTT.